This T cell receptor beta chain was documented in a study of T cells in Graves' hyperthyroidism and ophthalmopathy. General study results and limits: Also found in blood were most expanded thyroid clonotypes above 0.001.

Only a few counts were recorded for this clonotype. Its antigen is unknown. The CDR3 length is 15 residues. J was trimmed by 10 bases and V by 7 bases; bases with no gene match: 11. Germline V gene data show CDR1 as SNHLY and CDR2 as FYNNEI. What was amplified from RNA transcripts were TCR beta CDR3 regions. First-round RT-PCR with HTBI primers amplified the TCR CDR3 region. TCRdb ran MiXCR on the multiplex PCR reads and lists one entry per CDR3 protein. Altogether 300,000 or so distinct CDR3 sequences are present, approximately 15% being singletons, with the ten largest covering roughly 50%. The sequence came from a woman aged 55 to 70 with Graves' ophthalmopathy. The chain employs TRBV2 and TRBJ2-1; 12 bases match TRBD2. Sample: blood. CDR3 in amino acids: CASTRTSGAPQEQFF. Here the CDR3 DNA reads TGTGCCAGCACCCGGACTAGCGGGGCCCCCCAAGAGCAGTTCTTC.